These 30 T cell receptor beta chains were all obtained from the same sample, sequenced in a study of OX40 agonist ivuxolimab in advanced cancers. Using immunoSEQ multiplex PCR, the repertoire was profiled, and TCRdb retains in-frame clones only, with some absent. The data contain tens of thousands of clones, approximately 90% of them seen just once; the ten biggest clones take up roughly 0.27%. The sample was CD4+ or CD8+ T cells sorted from blood, taken in a trial of the OX40 agonist ivuxolimab. The receptors derive from an adult with an advanced solid tumor such as melanoma, head and neck, liver or kidney cancer.

The chain couples TRBV14 to TRBJ1-2; tentatively, D is TRBD1 (6 bases). This CDR3 is built from 14 residues. Trimming took 1 base from V and 4 from J, leaving 10 bases between them. Germline V gene lookup returns CDR1 SGHDN and CDR2 FVKESK. This chain's CDR3 is CASSQGGGGYGYTF. CDR3 DNA sequence: TGTGCCAGCAGCCAAGGGGGAGGGGGCTATGGCTACACCTTC.

This chain joins TRBV5-1 and TRBJ2-1, with D possibly TRBD2 on 5 matching bases. V was clipped by 1 base and J by 7 bases, with 18 bases between them. Germline V gene sequence: CDR1 SGHRS, CDR2 YFSETQ. This CDR3 has 16 amino acids. In nucleotides, the CDR3 is TGCGCCAGCAGCTTGAAAGGAGGAACCCGTCAGAATGAGCAGTTCTTC. This translates into CASSLKGGTRQNEQFF. Full variable domain (remainder filled in from reference TRBV5-1 and TRBJ2-1): KAGVTQTPRYLIKTRGQQVTLSCSPISGHRSVSWYQQTPGQGLQFLFEYFSETQRNKGNFPGRFSGRQFSNSRSEMNVSTLELGDSALYLCASSLKGGTRQNEQFFGPGTRLTVL.

The sample holds one count of this clone. The J gene is TRBJ2-5, the V gene TRBV9; tentative D call: TRBD2 (6 bases). The CDR3 extends over 15 amino acids. Trimming took off 0 bases at V and 2 bases at J, with 11 bases between the two ends. Germline values: CDR1 SGDLS, CDR2 YYNGEE. CDR3: CASSVVGGPQETQYF. As DNA, the CDR3 is TGTGCCAGCAGCGTAGTGGGAGGACCGCAAGAGACCCAGTACTTC.

The chain joins TRBV2 to TRBJ2-1, with TRBD2 identical over 11 bases. After removal of 6 bases from V and 2 bases from J, the junction contained 6 bases not matched to a gene. Per germline, CDR1 SNHLY and CDR2 FYNNEI. The CDR3 loop spans 16 amino acids. The CDR3 protein is CASRAQLAGAYNEQFF. The CDR3 DNA follows: TGTGCCAGCAGGGCTCAACTAGCGGGGGCCTACAATGAGCAGTTCTTC.

This chain connects TRBV11-1 to TRBJ2-5, with D tentatively TRBD1 or TRBD2 (5 bases each). Per germline, CDR1 SGHAT and CDR2 FQDESV (reference sequence). The CDR3 has 13 residues. Trimming left V 5 bases short and J 3 bases short, with 10 bases between. The CDR3 sequence: CASSRDGEETQYF. CDR3 DNA sequence: TGTGCCAGCAGCCGGGACGGCGAAGAGACCCAGTACTTC. The whole variable domain, filled in from reference TRBV11-1 and TRBJ2-5, reads EAEVAQSPRYKITEKSQAVAFWCDPISGHATLYWYRQILGQGPELLVQFQDESVVDDSQLPKDRFSAERLKGVDSTLKIQPAELGDSAMYLCASSRDGEETQYFGPGTRLLVL.

The genes are TRBV28 and TRBJ1-1; D gene ambiguous. Between the trimmed V and J ends, which lost 8 bases and 1 base, there was a span of 20 bases. The CDR3 runs 16 residues. Germline CDR1 reads MDHEN; CDR2 reads SYDVKM. The CDR3 spells CASLPPVPSSNTEAFF. The CDR3 bases are TGTGCCAGCTTACCCCCGGTCCCGTCCTCGAACACTGAAGCTTTCTTT.

The gene calls are TRBV14 and TRBJ2-5; TRBD2 might be the D (7 bases). The germline V and J ends were trimmed by 0 bases and 7 bases, with 18 bases remaining between them. This CDR3 region has 16 residues. The germline CDR1 and CDR2 sequences are SGHDN and FVKESK. CDR3 in DNA: TGTGCCAGCAGCCAAGATGCTGGCGGGGGCCGGGGGACCCAGTACTTC. This sequence encodes CASSQDAGGGRGTQYF.

The chain employs TRBV19 and TRBJ2-2; TRBD2 matches 12 bases. The junction had 10 bases not matched to a gene; V was cut back by 6 bases and J by 8 bases. CDR3 length equals 16 residues. Germline-derived CDR1 and CDR2 are LNHDA and SQIVND (reference sequence). The CDR3 DNA is TGTGCCAGTAGCACGGGACTAGCGGGTGGAGGGGGGGAGCTGTTTTTT. Protein sequence: CASSTGLAGGGGELFF.

The chain has TRBV5-4 and TRBJ1-5, with TRBD1 as a possible D gene (5 bases). The CDR3 covers 13 residues. Between the trimmed V and J ends, which lost 4 bases and 8 bases, there was a span of 13 bases. Looked up from germline, CDR1 is SGHNT and CDR2 is YYREEE (reference sequence). The DNA for the CDR3 is TGTGCCAGCAGCGGGGGAGGGAAGGAGCCCCAGCATTTT. It is translated as CASSGGGKEPQHF.

The chain joins TRBV9 to TRBJ2-1; 10 nucleotides agree with TRBD2. CDR1 SGDLS and CDR2 YYNGEE come from the germline V gene. Unmatched junction bases numbered 9, after V lost 0 bases and J lost 0 bases. The CDR3 consists of 19 residues. CDR3 DNA: TGTGCCAGCAGCGTAGGCCCTAGCGGGAGAATTTCCTCCTACAATGAGCAGTTCTTC. Protein product: CASSVGPSGRISSYNEQFF.

V gene TRBV28 combines with J gene TRBJ2-7; 9 positions agree with TRBD1. This CDR3 region has 15 residues. V trimming: 5 bases; J trimming: 2 bases; junction bases outside the gene matches: 7. Germline CDR1 MDHEN, CDR2 SYDVKM. The CDR3 sequence is CASSLGGQGPYEQYF. The CDR3 region has the DNA TGTGCCAGCAGTCTGGGGGGACAGGGCCCCTACGAGCAGTACTTC.

J is TRBJ2-1 and V is TRBV13; the D is unclear. The CDR3 runs 15 residues. Germline loops: CDR1 PRHDT, CDR2 FYEKMQ (reference sequence). Between the trimmed V and J ends, which lost 5 bases and 0 bases, there was a span of 11 bases. The CDR3 reads CASSPPLSSYNEQFF. Written as DNA, the CDR3 is TGTGCCAGCAGCCCACCCCTGAGCTCCTACAATGAGCAGTTCTTC.

The chain employs TRBV28 and TRBJ2-7; TRBD2 matches at 8 bases. Germline V gives CDR1 MDHEN, CDR2 SYDVKM. V was clipped by 3 bases and J by 2 bases; unmatched bases: 3. The CDR3 totals 14 residues. CDR3 sequence reads: CASSLIAGTYEQYF. DNA for the CDR3: TGTGCCAGCAGTTTGATAGCGGGAACCTACGAGCAGTACTTC.

As to this clone: No DNA is shown, since the ends of the CDR3 on it are uncertain; the CDR3 is the one TCRdb lists. The V and J genes are TRBV21-1 and TRBJ1-6; the table's TRBD1 call for D was not verified on the DNA. TRBV21-1 is marked as a pseudogene. The CDR3 is 18 residues long, ends included. The CDR3: CASSKEAVGTGTDSPLHF.

The chain employs TRBV11-2 and TRBJ1-2; 9 nucleotides line up with TRBD1. Per the germline V gene, CDR1 is SGHAT and CDR2 is FQNNGV. The CDR3 covers 15 residues. Trimming cost V 5 bases and J 5 bases; bases outside gene matches: 9. CDR3 sequence (DNA): TGTGCCAGCAGCAAGGGACAGGGAGGTCCTTATGGCTACACCTTC. Translated: CASSKGQGGPYGYTF.

The chain employs TRBV7-3 and TRBJ2-5; unclear D gene. Trimming removed 2 bases at V and 4 bases at J, with 14 bases between. Germline CDR1 SGHTA, CDR2 FQGTGA. CDR3 size: 15 residues. DNA for the CDR3: TGTGCCAGCAGCTTAGACGATGCCCAGAGAGAGACCCAGTACTTC. It specifies CASSLDDAQRETQYF.

This chain joins TRBV5-1 and TRBJ2-7; 8 bases fit TRBD1. This CDR3 region has 16 residues. The germline CDR1 and CDR2 sequences are SGHRS and YFSETQ. The V gene end was trimmed by 0 bases and the J gene end by 1 base; junction bases not matched to a gene: 6. CDR3 sequence: CASSLVPGQASYEQYF. CDR3 DNA: TGCGCCAGCAGCTTGGTCCCGGGACAGGCTTCCTACGAGCAGTACTTC.

This chain uses TRBV7-8 with TRBJ1-2; 7 positions match TRBD1. Per germline, CDR1 SGHVS and CDR2 FQNEAQ. The CDR3 is made up of 16 amino acids. V was clipped by 5 bases and J by 0 bases; unmatched bases: 9. CDR3 coding DNA: TGTGCCAGCAGCGTTTCGGACAGGCCAACTAACTATGGCTACACCTTC. As protein: CASSVSDRPTNYGYTF.

V and J are TRBV5-8 and TRBJ2-7; D gene unclear. This CDR3 spans 15 amino acids. V was cut by 0 bases and J by 1 base, with 11 bases left in between. Germline V gene sequence: CDR1 SGHTS, CDR2 YDEGEE. DNA of the CDR3: TGTGCCAGCAGCTTGGCCGGCACAGCTTCCTACGAGCAGTACTTC. Translated, it gives CASSLAGTASYEQYF. The variable domain in full, with the rest retrieved from reference TRBV5-8 and TRBJ2-7, is EAGVTQSPTHLIKTRGQQATLRCSPISGHTSVYWYQQALGLGLQFLLWYDEGEERNRGNFPPRFSGRQFPNYSSELNVNALELEDSALYLCASSLAGTASYEQYFGPGTRLTVT.

The V call is TRBV19, the J call TRBJ2-7, with TRBD1 as a possible D gene (6 bases). The CDR3 spans 13 residues. The germline CDR1 and CDR2 sequences are LNHDA and SQIVND (reference sequence). Deletions cut 5 bases from V and 2 bases from J, with 10 bases between. The CDR3 coding sequence is TGTGCCAGTAGTCCACGGACAGCCTACGAGCAGTACTTC. The encoded protein is CASSPRTAYEQYF.

The chain recombines TRBV28 with TRBJ1-1, with D tentatively TRBD1 (5 bases). With 4 bases removed from V and 0 bases from J, the gap between germline ends came to 12 bases. Germline CDR1 MDHEN, CDR2 SYDVKM. The CDR3 has 15 amino acids. The CDR3 protein is CASSSQGRLNTEAFF. The CDR3 DNA sequence: TGTGCCAGCAGTTCGCAGGGACGGTTGAACACTGAAGCTTTCTTT.

This chain connects TRBV11-2 to TRBJ2-7; the match to TRBD1 covers 9 bases. CDR1 SGHAT and CDR2 FQNNGV come from the germline V gene. The junction had 12 bases not matched to a gene; V was cut back by 5 bases and J by 4 bases. This CDR3 has 16 residues. The chain's CDR3 is CASSIQLTGQGYEQYF. In DNA form, the CDR3 reads TGTGCCAGCAGCATACAGTTGACGGGACAGGGATACGAGCAGTACTTC.

V gene TRBV5-1 combines with J gene TRBJ2-7, with D hard to call. CDR3 size: 15 residues. In germline, CDR1 is SGHRS, CDR2 YFSETQ. Between the trimmed V and J ends, which lost 1 base and 0 bases, there was a span of 11 bases. As DNA, the CDR3 is TGCGCCAGCAGCTTGTCAGGTTCGATCTCCTACGAGCAGTACTTC. It specifies CASSLSGSISYEQYF.

The V gene is TRBV9, the J gene TRBJ2-1; 9 bases line up with TRBD1. CDR3 length: 18 residues. The germline CDR1 and CDR2 sequences are SGDLS and YYNGEE. After removal of 3 bases from V and 0 bases from J, the junction contained 10 bases not matched to a gene. The CDR3 sequence: CASSAGVGTGSSYNEQFF. CDR3 in DNA: TGTGCCAGCAGCGCAGGGGTGGGGACAGGGAGCTCCTACAATGAGCAGTTCTTC.

The chain combines TRBV7-3 with TRBJ2-2; possible D gene TRBD1, 6 bases. V gave up 11 bases and J gave up 1 base, with 14 bases separating them. In germline, CDR1 is SGHTA, CDR2 FQGTGA. The CDR3 is 14 amino acids. The CDR3 bases are TGTGCCTCTCACAGGGTGGGGAACACCGGGGAGCTGTTTTTT. Protein product: CASHRVGNTGELFF. Full variable domain (outside the CDR3, taken from reference TRBV7-3 and TRBJ2-2): GAGVSQTPSNKVTEKGKYVELRCDPISGHTALYWYRQSLGQGPEFLIYFQGTGAADDSGLPNDRFFAVRPEGSVSTLKIQRTERGDSAVYLCASHRVGNTGELFFGEGSRLTVL.

The chain uses TRBV28 and TRBJ2-7; 7 nucleotides match TRBD1. The CDR3 sequence is 15 residues long. Germline V CDR1 and CDR2: MDHEN, SYDVKM. The ends lost 5 bases at V and 1 base at J; junction bases unmatched: 8. CDR3 sequence (DNA): TGTGCCAGCAGTCCCAGGGGACAGCTTTCCTACGAGCAGTACTTC. Protein product: CASSPRGQLSYEQYF.

Only a few counts were recorded for this clone. The genes are TRBV18 and TRBJ2-5, with a weak D call TRBD2 (5 bases). The V end lost 1 base, the J end lost 13 bases, and 19 bases lay between the germline ends. The CDR3 spans 14 residues. Germline V lookup: CDR1 KGHSH, CDR2 LQKENI. CDR3 sequence (DNA): TGTGCCAGCTCACCACTTGATTCCTTGGGAGTTCGGTACTTC. Protein product: CASSPLDSLGVRYF.

The gene calls are TRBV29-1 and TRBJ2-5; 11 positions match TRBD2. The CDR3 consists of 14 residues. Trimming took 7 bases from V and 4 from J; bases not matched to a gene: 8. Germline CDR1 SQVTM, CDR2 ANQGSEA. For the CDR3, the DNA is TGCAGCGGCGTACTAGCGGGAGCACCAGAGACCCAGTACTTC. Encoded protein: CSGVLAGAPETQYF. Together with reference TRBV29-1 and TRBJ2-5, the CDR3 gives the full variable domain: SAVISQKPSRDICQRGTSLTIQCQVDSQVTMMFWYRQQPGQSLTLIATANQGSEATYESGFVIDKFPISRPNLTFSTLTVSNMSPEDSSIYLCSGVLAGAPETQYFGPGTRLLVL.

V is TRBV19 and J is TRBJ2-2, with TRBD2 identical over 9 bases. With 8 bases clipped from V and 1 base from J, the junction kept 8 bases outside the gene matches. Germline V gene lookup returns CDR1 LNHDA and CDR2 SQIVND (reference sequence). The CDR3 runs 16 residues. This CDR3 is CASLFASGMNTGELFF. The DNA for the CDR3 is TGTGCCAGTCTTTTTGCTAGCGGGATGAACACCGGGGAGCTGTTTTTT.

This chain connects TRBV4-1 to TRBJ2-7, with D possibly TRBD2 on 5 matching bases. Germline CDR1 is MGHRA and CDR2 is YSYEKL. V was clipped by 1 base and J by 4 bases, with 11 bases between them. The CDR3 is made up of 14 amino acids. The CDR3 DNA reads TGCGCCAGCAGCCAAGCCCCCTGGAGGTACGAGCAGTACTTC. This sequence encodes CASSQAPWRYEQYF.